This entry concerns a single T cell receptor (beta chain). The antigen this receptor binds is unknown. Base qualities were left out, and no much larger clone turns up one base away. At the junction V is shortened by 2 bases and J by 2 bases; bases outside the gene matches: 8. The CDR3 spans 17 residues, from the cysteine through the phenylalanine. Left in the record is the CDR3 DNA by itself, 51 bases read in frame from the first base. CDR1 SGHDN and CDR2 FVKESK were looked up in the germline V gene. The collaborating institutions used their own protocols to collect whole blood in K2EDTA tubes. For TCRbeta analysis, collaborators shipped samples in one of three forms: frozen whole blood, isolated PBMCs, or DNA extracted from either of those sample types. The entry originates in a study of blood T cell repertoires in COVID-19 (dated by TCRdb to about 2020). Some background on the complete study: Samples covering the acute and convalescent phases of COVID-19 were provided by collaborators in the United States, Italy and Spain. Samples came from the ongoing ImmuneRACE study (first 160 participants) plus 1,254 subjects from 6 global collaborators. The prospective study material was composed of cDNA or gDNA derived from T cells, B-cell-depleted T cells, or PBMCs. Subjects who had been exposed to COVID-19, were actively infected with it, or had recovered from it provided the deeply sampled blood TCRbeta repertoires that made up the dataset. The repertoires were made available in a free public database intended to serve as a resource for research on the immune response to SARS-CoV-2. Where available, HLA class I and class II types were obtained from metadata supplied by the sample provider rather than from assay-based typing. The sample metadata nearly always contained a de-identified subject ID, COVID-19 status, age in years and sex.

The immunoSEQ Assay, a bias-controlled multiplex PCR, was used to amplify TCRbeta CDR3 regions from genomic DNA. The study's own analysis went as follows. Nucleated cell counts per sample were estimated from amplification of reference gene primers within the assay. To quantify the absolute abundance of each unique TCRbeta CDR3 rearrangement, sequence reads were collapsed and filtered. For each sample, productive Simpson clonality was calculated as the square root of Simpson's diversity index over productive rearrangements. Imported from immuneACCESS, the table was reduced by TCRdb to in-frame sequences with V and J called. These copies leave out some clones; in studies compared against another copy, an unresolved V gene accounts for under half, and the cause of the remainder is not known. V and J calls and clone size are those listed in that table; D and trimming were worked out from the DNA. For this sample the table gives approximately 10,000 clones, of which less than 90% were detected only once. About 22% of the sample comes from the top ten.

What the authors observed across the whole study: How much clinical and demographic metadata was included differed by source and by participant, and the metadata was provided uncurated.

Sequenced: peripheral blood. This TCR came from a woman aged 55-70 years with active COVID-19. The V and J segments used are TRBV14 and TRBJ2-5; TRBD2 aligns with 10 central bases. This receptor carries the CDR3 CASSQSSGRFSQETQYF. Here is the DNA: TGTGCCAGCAGCCAATCTAGCGGGAGATTTAGTCAAGAGACCCAGTACTTC.